This T cell receptor (beta chain) was identified in a study of T cell repertoires in aging, cancer and after chemotherapy. In the study overall: Pre- and post-chemotherapy samples were paired from chronic lymphocytic leukemia patients treated with fludarabine- or bendamustine-based regimens. The full dataset contained some 8.7 million TCR reads. Findings of the study overall: Rebound thymic output was suggested by rising median generation probability during chemotherapy in each cancer cohort.

Rearranged V-D-J TRB sequences were amplified with a mixed TRB-A/B primer pool. MiXCR was run by TCRdb on the multiplex PCR reads, yielding one entry per CDR3 protein. This table holds thousands of distinct CDR3 sequences, roughly 58% found once. On this clonotype: Its target is unknown.

The CDR3 is 12 residues long. The V gene lost 5 bases and the J gene lost 9 bases, with 11 bases spanning the gap. The germline V gene has CDR1 DFQATT and CDR2 SNEGSKA (reference sequence). Peripheral blood genomic DNA, not sorted cells or RNA, was the template. V is TRBV20-1 and J is TRBJ1-6; a possible D gene is TRBD1 (6 bases). Sequencing input: blood. The TCR sequence derives from a human donor with a blood cancer. DNA of the CDR3: TGCAGTGCTCAACAGGGTGTTTCACCCCTCCACTTT. Protein product: CSAQQGVSPLHF.